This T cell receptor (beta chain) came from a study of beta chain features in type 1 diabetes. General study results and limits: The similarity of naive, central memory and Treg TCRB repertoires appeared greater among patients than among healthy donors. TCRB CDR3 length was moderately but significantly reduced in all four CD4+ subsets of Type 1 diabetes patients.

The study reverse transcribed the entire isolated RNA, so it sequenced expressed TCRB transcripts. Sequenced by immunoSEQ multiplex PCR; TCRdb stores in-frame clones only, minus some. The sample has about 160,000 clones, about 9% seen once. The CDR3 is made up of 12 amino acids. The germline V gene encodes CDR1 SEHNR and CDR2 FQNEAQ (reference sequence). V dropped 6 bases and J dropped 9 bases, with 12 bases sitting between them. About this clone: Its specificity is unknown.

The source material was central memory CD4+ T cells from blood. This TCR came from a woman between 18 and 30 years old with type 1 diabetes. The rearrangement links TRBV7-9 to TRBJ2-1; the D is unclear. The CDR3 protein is CASSLSFSEQFF. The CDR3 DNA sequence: TGTGCCAGCAGTCTTAGCTTCTCTGAGCAGTTCTTC.